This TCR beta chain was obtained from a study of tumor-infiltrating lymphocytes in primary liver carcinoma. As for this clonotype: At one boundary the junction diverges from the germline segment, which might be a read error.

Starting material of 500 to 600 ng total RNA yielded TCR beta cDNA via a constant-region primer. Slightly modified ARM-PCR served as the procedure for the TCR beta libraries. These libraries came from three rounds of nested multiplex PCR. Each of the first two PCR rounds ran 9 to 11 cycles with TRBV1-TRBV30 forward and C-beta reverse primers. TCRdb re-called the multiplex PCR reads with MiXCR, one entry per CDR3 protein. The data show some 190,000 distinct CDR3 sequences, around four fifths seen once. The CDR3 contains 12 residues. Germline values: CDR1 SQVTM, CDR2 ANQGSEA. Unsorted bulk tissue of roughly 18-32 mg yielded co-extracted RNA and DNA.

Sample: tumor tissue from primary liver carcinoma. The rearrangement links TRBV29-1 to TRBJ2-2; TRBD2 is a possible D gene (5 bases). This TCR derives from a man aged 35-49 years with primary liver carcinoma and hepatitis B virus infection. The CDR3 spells CSVVGNTGELLF. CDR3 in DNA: TGCAGCGTTGTGGGTAACACCGGGGAGTTGTTATTT.